Listed below are T cell receptor beta chains from one sample, sequenced in a study of T-cell reconstitution after alpha-beta-depleted transplantation in children. TCRdb processed the PCR reads anew with MiXCR; each CDR3 protein has one entry. The table lists about 580,000 distinct CDR3 sequences, 23% of them singletons, with roughly 15% in the top ten. The sequencing here drew on PBMCs, mostly from graft donor cells, taken 360 days after TCRalphabeta/CD19-depleted stem cell transplant. These receptors came from a boy younger than two who had a stem cell transplant for acute myeloid leukemia, so the T cells may come from the graft donor. Both conserved end residues are part of each CDR3. D genes are given only for firm matches. Not every row has a clone size; where given, it reads once, few, many or a size class.

d_gene	v_gene	abundance	j_gene	CDR3nt	CDR3aa
NA	TRBV20-1	NA	TRBJ2-5	TGCAGTGCAAGAAGGGGGGCGCCTCAAGAGACCCAGTACTTC	CSARRGAPQETQYF
NA	TRBV28	many	TRBJ2-1	TGTGCCAGCAGGGGGGATTGGAGCTCCTACAATGAGCAGTTCTTC	CASRGDWSSYNEQFF
NA	TRBV11-2	NA	TRBJ2-1	TGTGCCAGCAGCCAAAGAACCTCGGCGGGATCACCCTACAATGAGCAGTTCTTC	CASSQRTSAGSPYNEQFF
NA	TRBV2	NA	TRBJ2-1	TGTGCCAGCACCGGGACTTTATATGAGCAGTTCTTC	CASTGTLYEQFF
NA	TRBV5-1	many	TRBJ1-4	TGCGCCAGCAGCGGGCCGGCAGATGAAAAACTGTTTTTT	CASSGPADEKLFF
NA	TRBV7-2	few	TRBJ2-3	TGTGCCAGCAGCTCCATCGGGACAAACACAGATACGCAGTATTTT	CASSSIGTNTDTQYF
NA	TRBV20-1	NA	TRBJ2-5	TGCAGTGCTAGAGAAAGTTGGGAAGAGACCCAGTACTTC	CSARESWEETQYF
TRBD2	TRBV7-8	NA	TRBJ2-1	TGTGCCAGCAGCTTATGGAGGGAGGGATACAATGAGCAGTTCTTC	CASSLWREGYNEQFF
NA	TRBV6-5	few	TRBJ1-3	TGTGCCAGCAGTTACATGGGTACCGGGGACACCATATATTTT	CASSYMGTGDTIYF
NA	TRBV24-1	NA	TRBJ2-2	TGTGCCTCCGAAGCCGGACAGTTTTCCGCGAACACCGGGGAGCTGTTTTTT	CASEAGQFSANTGELFF
NA	TRBV6-5	NA	TRBJ2-4	TGTGCCAGCAGTTACTCGATCGGGGGACCCAAAAACATTCAGTACTTC	CASSYSIGGPKNIQYF
NA	TRBV12-3/TRBV12-4	few	TRBJ1-2	TGTGCCAGCAGTCCGACAGGCCGCACGCGGGGCTACACCTTC	CASSPTGRTRGYTF
TRBD1	TRBV20-1	NA	TRBJ1-5	TGCAGTGCTAGGAAGGGGGCTAGTTTGAATCAGCCCCAGCATTTT	CSARKGASLNQPQHF
NA	TRBV24-1	NA	TRBJ2-1	TGTGCCACCAGTGACCTCCAGGGCTCTGGGGAGAATGAGCAGTTCTTC	CATSDLQGSGENEQFF
NA	TRBV29-1	many	TRBJ1-1	TGCAGCGGAAAGGGGGGGGACACTGAAGCTTTCTTT	CSGKGGDTEAFF
NA	TRBV4-3	once	TRBJ1-1	TGCGCCAGCAGCCCAAGGGGATCGAACACTGAAGCTTTCTTT	CASSPRGSNTEAFF
NA	TRBV20-1	few	TRBJ1-2	TGCAGTGCTCCACGGCGGGGACACCCTAACTATGGCTACACCTTC	CSAPRRGHPNYGYTF
TRBD2	TRBV20-1	NA	TRBJ2-3	TGCAGTGCTAGTCAACCGGGACTAGCGGGCACAGATACGCAGTATTTT	CSASQPGLAGTDTQYF
NA	TRBV11-1	NA	TRBJ1-2	TGTGCCAGCAGCTCGGGGCCGGGGGCCGGGAACTATGGCTACACCTTC	CASSSGPGAGNYGYTF
NA	TRBV2	NA	TRBJ2-5	TGTGCCAGCAGTGCTGAGGTGAAGACCCAGTACTTC	CASSAEVKTQYF
TRBD2	TRBV7-2	NA	TRBJ2-3	TGTGCCAGCAGCGCCACCGGGACTAGGACCAATCTTGCGCAGTATTTT	CASSATGTRTNLAQYF
TRBD1	TRBV11-2	NA	TRBJ2-3	TGTGCCAGCAGCTTAGTGGACAGGGACTTGAGTACAGATACGCAGTATTTT	CASSLVDRDLSTDTQYF
NA	TRBV21-1	NA	TRBJ1-1	TGTGCCAGCAGCAAGCGGAGGAGATGGCCCGAAATGAACACTGAAGCTTTCTTT	CASSKRRRWPEMNTEAFF
NA	TRBV5-1	few	TRBJ2-1	TGCGCCAGCAGCTCCCGTCCGGGGGAAGCCTACAATGAGCAGTTCTTC	CASSSRPGEAYNEQFF
TRBD2	TRBV9	NA	TRBJ2-1	TGTGCCAGCAGCGGCCTAGCGGGTCCGGCGGATGAGCAGTTCTTC	CASSGLAGPADEQFF
TRBD1	TRBV29-1	NA	TRBJ1-1	TGCAGCGCCGGAGGACAGGGGCTCAATGAAGCTTTCTTT	CSAGGQGLNEAFF
TRBD1	TRBV20-1	many	TRBJ1-1	TGCAGTGCCTCGGACAGGTTTGATGAAGCTTTCTTT	CSASDRFDEAFF
NA	TRBV5-1	NA	TRBJ1-3	TGCGCCAGCAGCTTTGGGCAAAAGGAGCCTCCTGGAAACACCATATATTTT	CASSFGQKEPPGNTIYF
TRBD2	TRBV7-8	many	TRBJ2-1	TGTGCCAGCAGCTTAGTCGGCGGGGGGGCTTACAATGAGCAGTTCTTC	CASSLVGGGAYNEQFF
NA	TRBV5-1	many	TRBJ1-6	TGCGCCAGCAGCTTGGCCTGGGCAGGCGGAGGGGATTCACCCCTCCACTTT	CASSLAWAGGGDSPLHF
TRBD2	TRBV20-1	many	TRBJ2-1	TGCAGTGCGGAGGAGCGGGGGGGCAGGAATGAGCAGTTCTTC	CSAEERGGRNEQFF